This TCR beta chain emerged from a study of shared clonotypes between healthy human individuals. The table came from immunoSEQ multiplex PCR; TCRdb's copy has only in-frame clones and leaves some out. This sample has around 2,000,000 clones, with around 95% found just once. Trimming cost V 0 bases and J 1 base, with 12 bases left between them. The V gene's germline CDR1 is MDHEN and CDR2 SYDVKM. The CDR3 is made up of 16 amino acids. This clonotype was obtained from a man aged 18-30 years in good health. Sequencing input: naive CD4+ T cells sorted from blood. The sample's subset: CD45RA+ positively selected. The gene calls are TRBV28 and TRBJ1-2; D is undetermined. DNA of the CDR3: TGTGCCAGCAGTTTATGGAGGGAGAGGAGTAACTATGGCTACACCTTC. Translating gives CASSLWRERSNYGYTF.